These 5 T cell receptor beta chains came from one sample sequenced in a study of spatial heterogeneity in lung cancer. TCRdb processed the 5' RACE reads anew with MiXCR; each CDR3 protein has one entry. The sample shows thousands of distinct CDR3 sequences, more than 4.5% of them seen only once. This sample's time point: sample taken at primary tumor resection. TCRs were sequenced from unsorted whole RNA of tumor, nontumor lung or PBMC. The sample here was PBMCs, taken at surgery. The source is a male donor with early-stage non-small cell lung cancer.

This clonotype was seen ten or more times. The chain is built from TRBV11-2 and TRBJ2-5; 8 bases line up with TRBD1. Germline V gene sequence: CDR1 SGHAT, CDR2 FQNNGV. V shed 2 bases and J 5 bases; nucleotides not matched to a gene: 7. The CDR3 is made up of 15 amino acids. The CDR3 bases are TGTGCCAGCAGCTTAAGCAGGGGGCTAATTGAGACCCAGTACTTC. It specifies CASSLSRGLIETQYF.

The chain joins TRBV9 to TRBJ2-7, with D unresolved. V lost 3 bases to trimming and J lost 3 bases, with 10 bases between them. Germline values: CDR1 SGDLS, CDR2 YYNGEE. The CDR3 totals 13 residues. The CDR3 DNA sequence: TGTGCCAGCAGCGCCCCAGACCGCTACGAGCAGTACTTC. Translated: CASSAPDRYEQYF.

This chain joins TRBV7-8 and TRBJ1-2; D is uncertain. V lost 0 bases, J lost 4 bases, and 9 bases lay in between. CDR1 is SGHVS, CDR2 FQNEAQ, per germline. This CDR3 contains 14 residues. CDR3: CASSLAALSYGYTF. The DNA for the CDR3 is TGTGCCAGCAGCTTAGCGGCCTTGTCCTATGGCTACACCTTC.

This clonotype has ten or more counts. The CDR3 sequence is CASSSTGGLAGDEQFF. CDR3 in DNA: TGTGCCAGCAGTTCTACAGGGGGACTAGCGGGAGATGAGCAGTTCTTC. J is TRBJ2-1 and V is TRBV27; 14 bases map to TRBD2. Germline CDR1 is MNHEY and CDR2 is SMNVEV (reference sequence). CDR3 length: 16 amino acids. J lost 8 bases, V lost 4 bases, and 7 bases had no gene match.

This clonotype has ten or more counts. The V and J genes are TRBV6-2 or TRBV6-3 and TRBJ2-2; 9 nucleotides line up with TRBD1. There are 14 residues in the CDR3. Trimming removed 6 bases from V and 3 bases from J; junction bases left unmatched: 2. Germline assignment: CDR1 MNHEY and CDR2 SVGEGT. CDR3 nucleotides: TGTGCCAGCAGGAGGACAGGGGACACCGGGGAGCTGTTTTTT. Amino acids: CASRRTGDTGELFF.